Each of the 18 T cell receptor beta chains below was sequenced from the same sample in a study of blood T cells in healthy people across ages. Primed by a sample-barcoded 5' primer and a J-beta primer mix, a second PCR proceeded for roughly 7 to 11 cycles. In TCRdb, the 5' RACE reads were re-called with MiXCR into one record per CDR3 protein. This table has about 640,000 distinct CDR3 sequences, approximately 30% appearing once. The sequenced sample was blood. These TCRs come from an elderly woman in good health.

This clonotype was counted at least ten times. The V and J genes are TRBV7-2 and TRBJ1-1; tentatively, D is TRBD1 (6 bases). Trimming took 5 bases from V and 0 from J, leaving 13 bases between them. The CDR3 runs 15 residues. The germline gives CDR1 SGHTA, CDR2 FQGNSA. The CDR3 DNA reads as TGTGCCAGCAGCGCGGACAGTACCATGAACACTGAAGCTTTCTTT. This encodes CASSADSTMNTEAFF.

The chain recombines TRBV7-2 with TRBJ1-2; tentatively, D is TRBD1 (6 bases). Germline CDR1 reads SGHTA; CDR2 reads FQGNSA. The CDR3 covers 16 residues. Trimming left V 8 bases short and J 7 bases short, with 26 bases between. The CDR3 loop is CASSPNRPGVELGYTF. The CDR3 nucleotides are TGTGCCAGCTCACCAAACAGGCCAGGGGTCGAACTTGGCTACACCTTC.

This clonotype was seen at least ten times. The CDR3 DNA is TGCAGCGTTGAAAAGACAGGGACAACCGATACGCAGTATTTT. This sequence encodes CSVEKTGTTDTQYF. J is TRBJ2-3 and V is TRBV29-1, with 7 bases lining up with TRBD1. From germline, CDR1 is SQVTM and CDR2 ANQGSEA. Trimming took 2 bases from V and 6 from J; bases not matched to a gene: 8. This CDR3 contains 14 residues.

The J gene is TRBJ1-2, the V gene TRBV7-9, with D maybe TRBD1 (6 bases). The CDR3 consists of 16 residues. Germline loops: CDR1 SEHNR, CDR2 FQNEAQ (reference sequence). V was cut by 2 bases and J by 4 bases, with 17 bases left in between. The CDR3 spells CASSLSGRGATYGYTF. The CDR3 DNA reads as TGTGCCAGCAGCTTATCTGGACGGGGGGCGACCTATGGCTACACCTTC.

This clonotype has more than one count but fewer than ten. Germline and junction disagree at one end, which may indicate a read error. The rearrangement joins TRBV7-3 to TRBJ2-3; TRBD2 matches at 9 bases. Germline V lookup: CDR1 SGHTA, CDR2 FQGTGA. This CDR3 region has 16 residues. CDR3 protein: CASSYDPSGGFDTRYF. CDR3 DNA: TGTGCCAGCAGCTACGACCCGAGCGGGGGGTTCGATACGCGGTATTTT.

Many counts were recorded for this clonotype. This rearrangement joins TRBV6-5 to TRBJ2-2; perhaps D is TRBD1 or TRBD2 (6 bases each). V lost 3 bases, J lost 1 base, and 15 bases lay in between. The CDR3 spans 17 residues. Germline CDR1 MNHEY, CDR2 SVGAGI. Here the CDR3 DNA reads TGTGCCAGCAGTTATTCTTTCGGGGGCCAGAACACCGGGGAGCTGTTTTTT. As protein: CASSYSFGGQNTGELFF.

The gene calls are TRBV5-4 and TRBJ1-1; a possible D gene is TRBD1 (5 bases). The CDR3 has 16 amino acids. Germline V gene sequence: CDR1 SGHNT, CDR2 YYREEE (reference sequence). The V end lost 0 bases, the J end lost 3 bases, and 15 bases lay between the germline ends. The CDR3 DNA follows: TGTGCCAGCAGCTTGGGTGGGACTGACTTTTACACTGAAGCTTTCTTT. This sequence encodes CASSLGGTDFYTEAFF. Variable domain in full (rest from reference TRBV5-4 and TRBJ1-1): ETGVTQSPTHLIKTRGQQVTLRCSSQSGHNTVSWYQQALGQGPQFIFQYYREEENGRGNFPPRFSGLQFPNYSSELNVNALELDDSALYLCASSLGGTDFYTEAFFGQGTRLTVV.

This sequence joins TRBV7-6 and TRBJ1-1; D is unclear. This CDR3 comprises 15 residues. Germline V CDR1 and CDR2: SGHVS, FNYEAQ. Trimming left V 6 bases short and J 0 bases short, with 14 bases between. CDR3: CASSQVIGVNTEAFF. The CDR3 DNA reads TGTGCCAGCAGTCAAGTTATCGGGGTGAACACTGAAGCTTTCTTT.

The chain combines TRBV5-1 with TRBJ1-1, with a possible D match to TRBD1 (5 bases). The CDR3 is 14 amino acids. The germline V gene has CDR1 SGHRS and CDR2 YFSETQ. The V end was cut by 4 bases, the J end by 1 base, with 11 bases between. CDR3 loop: CASSTGLTNTEAFF. The DNA for the CDR3 is TGCGCCAGCAGCACAGGACTGACGAACACTGAAGCTTTCTTT.

This clonotype has ten or more counts. This chain uses TRBV29-1 with TRBJ1-4; no clear D. V was shortened by 1 base and J by 4 bases, with 7 bases between the two germline ends. CDR1 is SQVTM and CDR2 is ANQGSEA in the germline V gene. The CDR3 contains 13 residues. Here the CDR3 reads CSVEANLNEKLFF. CDR3 coding DNA: TGCAGCGTTGAAGCTAACCTTAATGAAAAACTGTTTTTT.

This clonotype appeared many times. The rearrangement joins TRBV4-1 to TRBJ2-1; 14 bases fit TRBD2. CDR3 length: 16 amino acids. From germline, CDR1 is MGHRA and CDR2 YSYEKL. V was pared by 7 bases and J by 2 bases, with 4 bases of the junction left unmatched. The CDR3: CASKTSGGAAYNEQFF. The DNA for the CDR3 is TGCGCCAGCAAGACTAGCGGGGGGGCGGCCTACAATGAGCAGTTCTTC.

This clonotype has ten or more counts. It may be a read error: a sequence one base away is much more abundant. The chain joins TRBV29-1 to TRBJ1-2; D remains unclear. CDR3 length: 12 residues. V was shortened by 3 bases and J by 4 bases, with 9 bases between the two germline ends. Germline CDR1 is SQVTM and CDR2 is ANQGSEA. CDR3: CSVEMGGYGYTF. The CDR3 DNA is TGCAGCGTTGAGATGGGAGGCTATGGCTACACCTTC.

This clonotype appeared a few times. The V gene is TRBV27, the J gene TRBJ1-1; D is unclear. CDR3 length equals 16 residues. The germline V gene encodes CDR1 MNHEY and CDR2 SMNVEV (reference sequence). Trimming took 2 bases from V and 0 from J, leaving 13 bases between them. Written as DNA, the CDR3 is TGTGCCAGCAGTTTAAGGGCGACACCTCTGAACACTGAAGCTTTCTTT. Translating it yields CASSLRATPLNTEAFF.

In its sample, this clonotype was seen once. One base away lies a much larger clone, so this may be a sequencing read error. The chain uses TRBV4-1 and TRBJ2-3; D possibly matches TRBD1 or TRBD2 (6 bases each). The CDR3 spans 13 residues. From germline, CDR1 is MGHRA and CDR2 YSYEKL. The CDR3 coding sequence is TGCGCCGGCAGCCAGTTGGGGGGCGATACGCAGTATTTT. It translates to CAGSQLGGDTQYF.

This clonotype appeared a single time. Being one base from a much bigger clone, this may be a read error. The rearrangement joins TRBV20-1 to TRBJ2-3, with D perhaps TRBD1 or TRBD2 (6 bases each). This CDR3 region has 12 residues. The V gene's germline CDR1 is DFQATT and CDR2 SNEGSKA (reference sequence). In DNA form, the CDR3 reads TGCAGTGCTAGGGGGGGCCCAGATACGCGGTATTTT. It codes for CSARGGPDTRYF.

In the case of this clonotype: This may arise from a read error, as a much more abundant clone is one base away. This CDR3 is CTSSLAPGQRRFF. CDR3 sequence (DNA): TGTACCAGCAGCTTAGCGCCGGGGCAACGTCGGTTCTTC. The chain joins TRBV7-8 to TRBJ2-1; D is possibly TRBD1 or TRBD2 (5 bases each). Germline values: CDR1 SGHVS, CDR2 FQNEAQ. The CDR3 runs to 13 residues.

This clonotype was seen ten or more times. J is TRBJ1-2 and V is TRBV20-1; 7 bases agree with TRBD1. The CDR3 spans 14 residues. V shed 3 bases, J shed 6 bases, and the junction held 10 bases outside the gene matches. The V gene's germline CDR1 is DFQATT and CDR2 SNEGSKA (reference sequence). The CDR3 spells CSASQRQGRNGYTF. In nucleotides, the CDR3 is TGCAGTGCTAGTCAGAGACAGGGAAGAAATGGCTACACCTTC.

This clonotype has ten or more counts. Here the CDR3 reads CSARAQGLPGRTDTQYF. The CDR3 nucleotides are TGCAGTGCTAGAGCCCAAGGGTTACCGGGGCGCACAGATACGCAGTATTTT. The chain is built from TRBV20-1 and TRBJ2-3, with D perhaps matching TRBD1 or TRBD2 (5 bases each). V lost 1 base and J 1 base, leaving 18 bases between the germline ends. This CDR3 has 17 amino acids. The germline V gene has CDR1 DFQATT and CDR2 SNEGSKA (reference sequence).